This T cell receptor (beta chain) stems from a study of shared clonotypes between healthy human individuals. Regarding the study as a whole: At large depth, rarefaction still showed sorted-subset sequencing to be incomplete.

The CDR3 totals 17 residues. Germline CDR1 and CDR2: SGHVS and FNYEAQ. J lost 5 bases, V lost 5 bases, and 13 bases had no gene match. With regard to this clone: Its antigen is unknown.

Some clones are missing from TCRdb's copy, which holds only in-frame ones; the method was immunoSEQ multiplex PCR. The sample lists about 2.1 million clones; roughly 91% were seen once. Naive CD8 cells, CD45RO-negative and positively selected for CCR7, excluded terminally differentiated effector memory CD45RA+ cells. The source of this sequence is a young man in good health. Some clones in this sample may be carry-over from other donors' samples. J is TRBJ2-7 and V is TRBV7-6; TRBD2 agrees at 12 bases. The sample comprised naive CD8+ T cells from PBMCs. CDR3: CASSPRTSGTKEDEQYF. CDR3 nucleotides: TGTGCCAGCAGCCCTCGGACTAGCGGGACGAAGGAGGACGAGCAGTACTTC.